This TCR beta chain was documented in a study of T-cell memory formation after mild COVID-19. Study context: TCR clustering was largely donor specific.

Study-wide results and caveats: The second-wave clones peaking on day 37 were not confirmed as SARS-CoV-2-specific.

One entry per CDR3 protein, called by TCRdb with MiXCR from the 5' RACE reads. The sample shows about 410,000 distinct CDR3 sequences, 18% of them seen only once. Per germline, CDR1 MNHNS and CDR2 SASEGT. This CDR3 is 11 amino acids long. Trimming pared 1 base from V and 6 bases from J, leaving 4 bases between. Of note for this clonotype: Antigen: not known.

The material sequenced was PBMCs or a T cell subset sorted from them (not recorded which). This sequence originates from a man between 18 and 35 years old who had mild COVID-19 (a few samples of this study predate the infection). Cell type and time point are not known. This chain joins TRBV6-1 and TRBJ2-7; no clear D gene. The CDR3 protein is CASSEGGEQYV. CDR3 nucleotide sequence: TGTGCCAGCAGTGAAGGGGGCGAGCAGTACGTC.